This record concerns one T cell receptor beta chain sequence. Antigen specificity is unknown. The sample belongs to a study of Ad26.COV2.S vaccination and SARS-CoV-2 variants. Study in general: Participants got Ad26.COV2.S intramuscularly, once or twice 56 days apart. Broader study findings: There was a possibility that the TCR breadth and depth analyses underestimated total T cell responses. Whether participants received vaccine or placebo, their non-spike TCR breadth was similar.

Sample treatment: some 20 received Ad26.COV2.S at low or high dose, single or two shots; about 5 received placebo; per-sample allocation not given. Sampling took place 63 days after the first vaccine or placebo injection. An adult donor aged 18-55 years was enrolled in Boston. Method: immunoSEQ multiplex PCR; TCRdb's copy keeps in-frame clones and lacks some. The sample consists of about 680,000 clones, about 89% of them appearing once. V was cut by 0 bases and J by 4 bases, with 14 bases left in between. This CDR3 has 16 amino acids. The germline V gene encodes CDR1 KGHDR and CDR2 SFDVKD. The sample here was peripheral blood, taken in a trial of Ad26.COV2.S vaccine versus placebo. This clonotype originated in a person between 18 and 65 years old who received the Ad26.COV2.S COVID-19 vaccine or a placebo. This chain connects TRBV24-1 to TRBJ1-2, with unresolved D. Here the CDR3 DNA reads TGTGCCACCAGTGATTTGCGCCCACGGGGAGGCTATGGCTACACCTTC. This codes for CATSDLRPRGGYGYTF.